This record covers a single TCR beta chain. The antigen remains undetermined. This specimen comes from a study of OX40 agonist ivuxolimab in advanced cancers. Overall study context: Patients got intravenous ivuxolimab at 0.01 to 10 mg/kg every 2 weeks.

The repertoire was sequenced with immunoSEQ multiplex PCR; TCRdb's copy has only in-frame clones and lacks some. This sample has tens of thousands of clones, with approximately 90% found just once. Exclusion of a patient followed from autoimmune disease history or systemic immunosuppression. Study conclusions and caveats: Among some nonresponders, normalized T-cell clonal expansion was also low.

V shed 5 bases, J shed 7 bases, and the junction held 4 bases outside the gene matches. The germline V gene has CDR1 LNHDA and CDR2 SQIVND (reference sequence). The CDR3 sequence is 14 residues long. This receptor was identified in an adult with an advanced solid tumor such as melanoma, head and neck, liver or kidney cancer. The chain is built from TRBV19 and TRBJ2-2, with 10 bases that match TRBD1. The specimen was CD4+ or CD8+ T cells sorted from blood, collected in a trial of the OX40 agonist ivuxolimab. The chain's CDR3 is CASSYRTGGGELFF. The CDR3 DNA sequence: TGTGCCAGTAGTTATCGGACAGGGGGCGGGGAGCTGTTTTTT.